These T cell receptor beta chains were read from a single sample in a study of monozygotic twins with inflammatory bowel disease. TCRdb reanalyzed the 5' RACE reads and collapses them to one entry per CDR3 protein, without DNA. Its table lists 300,000 to 400,000 distinct CDR3 sequences. Source material: blood. Every receptor here comes from a human donor with ulcerative colitis or Crohn's disease, or a healthy co-twin of an affected twin (not recorded which). The CDR3 runs from the conserved cysteine through the conserved F or W.

TRBJ2-2 TRBV6-5 CASSYEGGQTGELFF
TRBJ1-2 TRBV20-1 CSAKDRRPGYTF
TRBJ2-3 TRBV18 CASSPGSTGVPTDTQYF
TRBJ2-1 TRBV19 CASTMRLAGEHYNEQFF
TRBJ2-4 TRBV20-1 CSARRGTGSKNIQYF
TRBJ2-1 TRBV2 CASKKEVSSYNEQFF
TRBJ2-7 TRBV3-1 CASSQSIEDEQYF
TRBJ1-2 TRBV4-3 CASSQDTGYGYTF
TRBJ1-2 TRBV7-2 CASSLTSGGRSYTF
TRBJ1-1 TRBV20-1 CSARDFGNVNTEAFF
TRBJ1-2 TRBV5-5 CASSASPYGYTF
TRBJ2-2 TRBV5-1 CASSRGTQNTGELFF
TRBJ1-1 TRBV7-2 CASSLTPMNTEAFF
TRBJ2-5 TRBV12-3/TRBV12-4 CASSPGTSTQETQYF
TRBJ1-6 TRBV7-2 CASSLAGGSSSPLHF
TRBJ1-3 TRBV12-3/TRBV12-4 CASSFFSSSGNTIYF
TRBJ2-5 TRBV29-1 CSVPGERETQYF
TRBJ2-3 TRBV5-1 CASSGGQGGDTQYF
TRBJ2-3 TRBV6-1 CASRPTVTEGDTQYF
TRBJ2-7 TRBV24-1 CATSSRSLDSYEQYF
TRBJ2-3 TRBV4-1 CASSLWGGGSTDTQYF
TRBJ2-1 TRBV20-1 CSARVGGTDYNEQFF
TRBJ2-7 TRBV7-2 CASSLQLVSEQYF
TRBJ2-1 TRBV10-3 CAIRGTSGHSYNEQFF
TRBJ2-5 TRBV27 CASSLLGTSKETQYF
TRBJ2-3 TRBV4-1 CASSQVTGRTDTQYF
TRBJ1-1 TRBV19 CASKPAGVNTEAFF
TRBJ1-5 TRBV20-1 CSAIQGLSNQPQHF
TRBJ2-6 TRBV7-3 CASSYTGSGANVLTF
TRBJ1-2 TRBV4-2 CASSQGEAGTAYGYTF
TRBJ2-1 TRBV12-3/TRBV12-4 CASSVAGYEQFF
TRBJ2-1 TRBV4-3 CASSPLLGSYNEQFF
TRBJ2-5 TRBV2 CASSERIAGGQETQYF
TRBJ1-5 TRBV19 CASRGQNPRPQHF
TRBJ2-6 TRBV4-2 CASSQVDPRVDSGANVLTF
TRBJ1-2 TRBV7-8 CASSYRQATGFYGYTF